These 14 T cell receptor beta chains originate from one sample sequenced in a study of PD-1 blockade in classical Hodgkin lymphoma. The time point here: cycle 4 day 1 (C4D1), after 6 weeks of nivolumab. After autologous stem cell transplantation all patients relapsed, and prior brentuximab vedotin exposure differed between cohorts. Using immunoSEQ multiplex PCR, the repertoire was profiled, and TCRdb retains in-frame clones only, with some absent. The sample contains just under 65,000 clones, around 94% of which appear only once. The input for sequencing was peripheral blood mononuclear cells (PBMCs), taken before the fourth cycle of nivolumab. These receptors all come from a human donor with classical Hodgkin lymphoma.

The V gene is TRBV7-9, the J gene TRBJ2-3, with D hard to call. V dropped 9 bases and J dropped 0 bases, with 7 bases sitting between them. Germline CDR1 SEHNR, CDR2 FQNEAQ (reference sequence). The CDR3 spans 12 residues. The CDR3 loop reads CASDPSTDTQYF. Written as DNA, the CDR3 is TGTGCCAGTGACCCGAGCACAGATACGCAGTATTTT.

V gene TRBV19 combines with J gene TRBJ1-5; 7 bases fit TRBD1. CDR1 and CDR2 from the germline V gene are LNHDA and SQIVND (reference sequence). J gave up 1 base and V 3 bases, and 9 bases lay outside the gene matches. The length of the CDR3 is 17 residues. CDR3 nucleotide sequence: TGTGCCAGTAGTATGAGGGGGCAGAAGTGGAGCAATCAGCCCCAGCATTTT. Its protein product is CASSMRGQKWSNQPQHF.

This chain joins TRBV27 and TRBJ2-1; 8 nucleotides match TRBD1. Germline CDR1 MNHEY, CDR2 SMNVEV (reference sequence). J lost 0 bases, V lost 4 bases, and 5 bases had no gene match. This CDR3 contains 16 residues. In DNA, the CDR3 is TGTGCCAGCAGTTCGACAGGGGCCCTCTCCTACAATGAGCAGTTCTTC. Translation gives CASSSTGALSYNEQFF.

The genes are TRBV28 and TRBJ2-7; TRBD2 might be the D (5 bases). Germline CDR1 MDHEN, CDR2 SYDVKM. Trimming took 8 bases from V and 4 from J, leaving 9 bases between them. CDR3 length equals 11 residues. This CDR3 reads CASQVAYEQYF. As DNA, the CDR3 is TGTGCCAGCCAGGTAGCGTACGAGCAGTACTTC.

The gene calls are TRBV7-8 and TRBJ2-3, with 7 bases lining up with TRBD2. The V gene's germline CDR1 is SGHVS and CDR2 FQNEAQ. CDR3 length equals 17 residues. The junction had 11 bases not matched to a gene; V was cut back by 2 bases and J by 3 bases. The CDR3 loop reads CASSLSRGWGGTDTQYF. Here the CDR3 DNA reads TGTGCCAGCAGCTTATCACGGGGTTGGGGGGGAACAGATACGCAGTATTTT.

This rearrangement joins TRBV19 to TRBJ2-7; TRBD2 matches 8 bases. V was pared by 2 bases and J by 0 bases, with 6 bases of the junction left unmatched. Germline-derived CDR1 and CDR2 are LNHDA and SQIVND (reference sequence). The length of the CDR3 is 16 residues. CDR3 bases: TGTGCCAGTAGTATATGGCACAGCGGGAGCTCCTACGAGCAGTACTTC. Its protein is CASSIWHSGSSYEQYF.

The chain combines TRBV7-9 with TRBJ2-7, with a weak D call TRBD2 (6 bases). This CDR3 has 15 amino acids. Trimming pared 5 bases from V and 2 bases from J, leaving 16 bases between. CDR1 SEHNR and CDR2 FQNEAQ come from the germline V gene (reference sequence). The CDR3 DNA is TGTGCCAGCAGCAAGCCCGGGACTGACCCCTACGAGCAGTACTTC. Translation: CASSKPGTDPYEQYF.

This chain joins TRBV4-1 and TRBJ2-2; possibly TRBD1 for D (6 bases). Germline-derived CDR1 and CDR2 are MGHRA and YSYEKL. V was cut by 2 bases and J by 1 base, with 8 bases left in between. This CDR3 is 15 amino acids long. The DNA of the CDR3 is TGCGCCAGCAGCCAAAGACAGGAGAACACCGGGGAGCTGTTTTTT. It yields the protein CASSQRQENTGELFF.

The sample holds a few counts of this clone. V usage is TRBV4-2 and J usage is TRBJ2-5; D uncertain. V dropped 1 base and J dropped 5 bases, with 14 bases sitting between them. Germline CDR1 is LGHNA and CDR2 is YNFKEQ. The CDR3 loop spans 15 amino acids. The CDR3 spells CASSQVANPRETQYF. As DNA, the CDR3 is TGTGCCAGCAGCCAAGTTGCTAATCCCCGGGAGACCCAGTACTTC.

CDR3 residues: CASSLGGTKETQYF. CDR3 nucleotide sequence: TGTGCCAGCAGCTTGGGGGGTACGAAAGAGACCCAGTACTTC. The chain couples TRBV5-4 to TRBJ2-5; D is undetermined. The CDR3 consists of 14 residues. Trimming removed 0 bases from V and 3 bases from J, with 9 bases in between. CDR1 and CDR2 from the germline V gene are SGHNT and YYREEE (reference sequence).

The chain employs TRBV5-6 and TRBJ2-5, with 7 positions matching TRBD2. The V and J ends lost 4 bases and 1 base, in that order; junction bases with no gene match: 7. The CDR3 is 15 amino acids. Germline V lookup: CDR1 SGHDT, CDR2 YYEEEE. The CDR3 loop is CASSRERDPQETQYF. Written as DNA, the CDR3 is TGTGCCAGCAGCCGGGAGCGGGACCCCCAAGAGACCCAGTACTTC.

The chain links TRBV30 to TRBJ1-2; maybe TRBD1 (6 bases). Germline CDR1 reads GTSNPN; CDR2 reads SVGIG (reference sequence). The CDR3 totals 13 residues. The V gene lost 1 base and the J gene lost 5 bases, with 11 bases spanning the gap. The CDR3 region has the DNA TGTGCCTGGAGTGCACAGGGTGGGTATGGCTACACCTTC. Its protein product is CAWSAQGGYGYTF.

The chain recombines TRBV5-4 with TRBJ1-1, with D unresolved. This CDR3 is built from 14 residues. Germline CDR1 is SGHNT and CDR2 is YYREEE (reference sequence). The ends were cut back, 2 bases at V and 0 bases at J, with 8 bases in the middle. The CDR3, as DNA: TGTGCCAGCAGCTTAACCCGGGTGAACACTGAAGCTTTCTTT. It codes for CASSLTRVNTEAFF.

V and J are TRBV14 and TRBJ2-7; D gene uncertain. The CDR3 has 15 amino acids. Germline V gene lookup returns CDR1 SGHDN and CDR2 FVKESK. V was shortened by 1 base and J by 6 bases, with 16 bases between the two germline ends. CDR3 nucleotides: TGTGCCAGCAGCCAAGGCTGGTCACGGATCGGCGAGCAGTACTTC. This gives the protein CASSQGWSRIGEQYF.